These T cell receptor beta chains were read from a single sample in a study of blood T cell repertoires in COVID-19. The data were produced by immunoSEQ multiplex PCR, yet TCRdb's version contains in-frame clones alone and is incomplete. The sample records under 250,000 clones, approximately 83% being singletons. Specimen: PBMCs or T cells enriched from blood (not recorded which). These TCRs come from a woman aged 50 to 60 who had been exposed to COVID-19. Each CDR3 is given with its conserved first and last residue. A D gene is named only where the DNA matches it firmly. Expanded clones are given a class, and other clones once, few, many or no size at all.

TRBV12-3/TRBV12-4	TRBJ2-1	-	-	CASSWTDNEQFF	TGTGCCAGCAGTTGGACAGACAATGAGCAGTTCTTC
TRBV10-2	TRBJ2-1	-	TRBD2	CASGTSGGSEQFF	TGCGCCAGCGGGACTAGCGGGGGGAGTGAGCAGTTCTTC
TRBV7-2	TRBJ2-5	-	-	CASSRDGGRGETQYF	TGTGCCAGCAGCCGTGACGGGGGGCGGGGAGAGACCCAGTACTTC
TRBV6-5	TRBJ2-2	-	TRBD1	CASRGQGGNGELFF	TGTGCCAGCAGGGGACAGGGGGGGAACGGGGAGCTGTTTTTT
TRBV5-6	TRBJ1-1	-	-	CASSLSRSTEAFF	TGTGCCAGCAGCTTGTCGCGGTCCACTGAAGCTTTCTTT
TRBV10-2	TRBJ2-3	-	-	CASSEIPGADTQYF	TGCGCCAGCAGTGAGATCCCGGGGGCAGATACGCAGTATTTT
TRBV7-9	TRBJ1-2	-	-	CASSLNWAADGYTF	TGTGCCAGCAGCTTAAATTGGGCAGCGGATGGCTACACCTTC
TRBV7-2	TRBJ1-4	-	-	CASSRQAANEKLFF	TGTGCCAGCAGCCGTCAGGCTGCTAATGAAAAACTGTTTTTT
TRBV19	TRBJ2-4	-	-	CASSPWGPGAKNIQYF	TGTGCCAGTAGTCCATGGGGGCCGGGGGCCAAAAACATTCAGTACTTC
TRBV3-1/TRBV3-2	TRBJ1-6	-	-	CASSPLRRSNSPLHF	TGTGCCAGCAGCCCACTCCGGAGAAGTAATTCACCCCTCCACTTT
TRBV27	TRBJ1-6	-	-	CASSLSTGPSNSPLHF	TGTGCCAGCAGTTTATCGACAGGCCCATCTAATTCACCCCTCCACTTT
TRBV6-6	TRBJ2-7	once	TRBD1	CASSPEQGIFF	TGTGCCAGCAGCCCAGAACAGGGGATATTCTTC